This T cell receptor (beta chain) was retrieved from a study of T cell responses to AZD1222 COVID-19 vaccine. Study-level points and caveats: Unmutated regions of variants are reportedly targeted by nearly half of spike-specific TCRs.

Clones were read by immunoSEQ multiplex PCR, and TCRdb kept only the in-frame ones, dropping some. The sample consists of more than 85,000 clones, 88% of them appearing once. Turning to this clone: Its specificity is unknown.

The CDR3 runs 17 residues. The V segment lost 4 bases and the J segment 0 bases; nucleotides outside the gene matches: 12. Germline assignment: CDR1 SGHDT and CDR2 YYEEEE. The source of this sequence is an adult in good health. The source was peripheral blood, collected on day 0 of MenACWY control vaccination. The gene calls are TRBV5-6 and TRBJ1-1; TRBD1 matches at 7 bases. The CDR3 DNA reads TGTGCCAGCAGCCCACCCACAGGGGACATAATGAACACTGAAGCTTTCTTT. It codes for CASSPPTGDIMNTEAFF.